The present entry profiles one TCR beta chain with its context. The antigen remains unidentified. The junction departs from the called germline gene at one end, perhaps through a read error. This sample was taken from a study of cytotoxic CD8 clonotypes in ibrutinib-treated CLL. Whole-study context: Following a median approximately 12 months of treatment, with a range of 6 to 36, response samples were taken. Study results and limitations: Clonality rose at ibrutinib response and fell back toward baseline at progression. Public clonotypes, an uncommon group, contracted or remained stable on treatment.

TCRdb keeps only in-frame clones here, not all; method: immunoSEQ multiplex PCR. The top ten clones hold 40% to 55% of a sample with about 24,000 clones, more than 65% of them seen once. CDR3 length equals 14 residues. CDR1 SGHTA and CDR2 FQGNSA come from the germline V gene. The sample consisted of PBMCs, taken after 12 months of ibrutinib treatment. The sequence was collected from a human donor with chronic lymphocytic leukemia. The V gene is TRBV7-2, the J gene TRBJ2-1; D might be TRBD2 (5 bases). The CDR3 nucleotides are TGTGCCAGCAGCCCTACACACCGTGCACACGGGAAACTCTTC. The encoded protein is CASSPTHRAHGKLF.